These 20 T cell receptor beta chains came from one sample sequenced in a study of beta chain features in type 1 diabetes. Sequenced material consisted of expressed TCRB transcripts (all of the isolated RNA was reverse transcribed). Clones were read by immunoSEQ multiplex PCR, and TCRdb kept only the in-frame ones, dropping some. This table holds under 950,000 clones, roughly a sixth found once. Sequencing used naive CD4+ T cells from blood. The receptors derive from a woman aged 18-29 years in good health.

The chain employs TRBV2 and TRBJ1-1; no reliable D call. In germline, CDR1 is SNHLY, CDR2 FYNNEI. This CDR3 contains 12 residues. V was trimmed by 4 bases and J by 0 bases, leaving 3 bases between them. As DNA, the CDR3 is TGTGCCAGCAGTGTAATGAACACTGAAGCTTTCTTT. It encodes CASSVMNTEAFF. Supplemented by reference TRBV2 and TRBJ1-1, the full variable domain reads EPEVTQTPSHQVTQMGQEVILRCVPISNHLYFYWYRQILGQKVEFLVSFYNNEISEKSEIFDDQFSVERPDGSNFTLKIRSTKLEDSAMYFCASSVMNTEAFFGQGTRLTVV.

The table lists this clone with a few counts. V gene TRBV5-4 combines with J gene TRBJ2-3; a possible D gene is TRBD1 (5 bases). Trimming removed 0 bases from V and 4 bases from J, with 15 bases in between. The germline CDR1 and CDR2 sequences are SGHNT and YYREEE (reference sequence). The CDR3 length is 16 residues. CDR3 amino acids: CASSLGAGYHADTQYF. DNA of the CDR3: TGTGCCAGCAGCTTGGGGGCAGGGTATCATGCAGATACGCAGTATTTT.

The sample holds a few counts of this clone. This chain links TRBV11-2 with TRBJ2-5; D is perhaps TRBD2 (6 bases). CDR1 SGHAT and CDR2 FQNNGV come from the germline V gene. The CDR3 totals 13 residues. V shed 1 base and J shed 11 bases, with 14 bases lying between them. The CDR3 DNA follows: TGTGCCAGCAGCTTAGGCCCCCGCGGGGATCAGTACTTC. Amino acid sequence: CASSLGPRGDQYF.

This clone was seen a handful of times. The V call is TRBV18, the J call TRBJ2-2; D perhaps matches TRBD2 (5 bases). The germline V and J ends were trimmed by 0 bases and 7 bases, with 15 bases remaining between them. This CDR3 region has 16 residues. The V gene's germline CDR1 is KGHSH and CDR2 LQKENI. CDR3 residues: CASSPPISRAGGELFF. Written as DNA, the CDR3 is TGTGCCAGCTCACCACCGATTTCGAGGGCCGGCGGGGAGCTGTTTTTT.

This clone was seen a few times. This chain joins TRBV28 and TRBJ2-1; 8 positions match TRBD1. Germline V lookup: CDR1 MDHEN, CDR2 SYDVKM. This CDR3 contains 16 residues. Trimming removed 5 bases from V and 8 bases from J; junction bases left unmatched: 14. Here the CDR3 DNA reads TGTGCCAGCAGTCCCCACGGACAGGGCCTTATCCATGAGCAGTTCTTC. This sequence encodes CASSPHGQGLIHEQFF.

This sequence joins TRBV9 and TRBJ2-1; 9 nucleotides line up with TRBD2. With V trimmed by 0 bases and J by 8 bases, 6 bases remained unmatched. This CDR3 has 15 amino acids. Germline CDR1 reads SGDLS; CDR2 reads YYNGEE. CDR3 in amino acids: CASSVVAGDTHEQFF. Written as DNA, the CDR3 is TGTGCCAGCAGCGTAGTAGCGGGAGATACCCATGAGCAGTTCTTC.

This clone was seen only a few times. The chain recombines TRBV7-9 with TRBJ2-3; D uncertain. Germline values: CDR1 SEHNR, CDR2 FQNEAQ (reference sequence). CDR3 length equals 14 residues. The V end lost 5 bases, the J end lost 0 bases, and 9 bases lay between the germline ends. DNA for the CDR3: TGTGCCAGCAGCATCATGACTAGCACAGATACGCAGTATTTT. This encodes CASSIMTSTDTQYF.

The rearrangement links TRBV28 to TRBJ1-1, with no clear D. CDR1 and CDR2 from the germline V gene are MDHEN and SYDVKM. V lost 5 bases to trimming and J lost 1 base, with 11 bases between them. The CDR3 has 14 amino acids. The CDR3 is CASSDDNPNTEAFF. CDR3 DNA: TGTGCCAGCAGTGACGACAATCCGAACACTGAAGCTTTCTTT.

On this clone itself: The sample contains more than one DNA sequence encoding this CDR3. The chain recombines TRBV7-2 with TRBJ2-1, with D possibly TRBD1 on 7 matching bases. This CDR3 is 15 amino acids long. The germline V gene has CDR1 SGHTA and CDR2 FQGNSA. Trimming pared 3 bases from V and 2 bases from J, leaving 11 bases between. Here the CDR3 reads CASSLQGGTYNEQFF. The CDR3 DNA is TGTGCCAGCAGCTTGCAGGGGGGCACCTACAATGAGCAGTTCTTC.

CDR3 sequence: CAISESRRFYEQYF. CDR3 sequence (DNA): TGTGCCATCAGTGAGTCTAGGCGGTTCTACGAGCAGTACTTC. This rearrangement joins TRBV10-3 to TRBJ2-7; D gene uncertain. The CDR3 has 14 amino acids. Germline V gives CDR1 ENHRY, CDR2 SYGVKD. V shed 0 bases and J shed 3 bases, with 9 bases lying between them.

This clone was counted between two and nine times. The chain joins TRBV7-8 to TRBJ2-7, with 11 bases identical to TRBD2. Germline CDR1 reads SGHVS; CDR2 reads FQNEAQ. The CDR3 runs to 17 residues. The CDR3 bases are TGTACCCTTGTGGGGAGGGTCGGGCTAGCGGGAGGAAGGGAGCAGTACTTC. Its translation: CTLVGRVGLAGGREQYF.

This clone came up a few times. The chain recombines TRBV6-6 with TRBJ2-6; D gene ambiguous. Trimming removed 8 bases at V and 0 bases at J, with 11 bases between. This CDR3 has 15 residues. Germline values: CDR1 MNHNY, CDR2 SVGAGI (reference sequence). CDR3 coding DNA: TGTGCCAGCCTCAATCTCAACTCTGGGGCCAACGTCCTGACTTTC. Protein: CASLNLNSGANVLTF.

This chain connects TRBV7-2 to TRBJ2-7; TRBD2 matches 8 bases. CDR1 is SGHTA, CDR2 FQGNSA, per germline. Trimming cost V 5 bases and J 5 bases; bases outside gene matches: 17. The CDR3 extends over 17 amino acids. CDR3 sequence (DNA): TGTGCCAGCAGCCCCACTCCCGCAGCGGGAGATCGCAACGAGCAGTACTTC. Its translation: CASSPTPAAGDRNEQYF.

This clone was seen more than once but under ten times. One base away lies a much larger clone, so this may be a sequencing read error. This sample also contains other DNA sequences that code for the same CDR3. The chain couples TRBV5-4 to TRBJ2-3, with D unclear. The CDR3 is made up of 12 amino acids. The V gene lost 2 bases and the J gene lost 0 bases, with 1 base spanning the gap. Germline-derived CDR1 and CDR2 are SGHNT and YYREEE (reference sequence). In nucleotides, the CDR3 is TGTGCCAGCAGCTTTAGCACAGATACGCAGTATTTT. Its protein is CASSFSTDTQYF.

This clone was observed a handful of times. The sample contains more than one DNA sequence encoding this CDR3. The CDR3 DNA is TGTGCCAGCAGCTTAACGGGTATACAAGAGACCCAGTACTTC. Protein sequence: CASSLTGIQETQYF. This chain connects TRBV7-2 to TRBJ2-5; D remains unclear. This CDR3 region has 14 residues. CDR1 and CDR2 (germline): SGHTA, FQGNSA. Trimming left V 2 bases short and J 2 bases short, with 9 bases between.

This clone was detected a few times. J is TRBJ2-3 and V is TRBV10-3, with 11 bases matching TRBD1. This CDR3 region has 14 residues. Germline CDR1 reads ENHRY; CDR2 reads SYGVKD. Trimming removed 10 bases from V and 4 bases from J; junction bases left unmatched: 7. The chain's CDR3 is CATRPGQGADTQYF. In nucleotides, the CDR3 is TGTGCCACCAGACCGGGACAGGGGGCAGATACGCAGTATTTT.

This clone has a handful of counts. The rearrangement uses TRBV4-1 and TRBJ2-1; 8 bases fit TRBD2. Germline CDR1 is MGHRA and CDR2 is YSYEKL. Trimming at V came to 1 base and at J to 4 bases, leaving 9 bases not matched to a gene. The CDR3 is 17 amino acids. CDR3: CASSQVAAGGGYNEQFF. The DNA of the CDR3 is TGCGCCAGCAGCCAAGTAGCGGCGGGAGGAGGTTACAATGAGCAGTTCTTC.

This clone was observed a handful of times. J is TRBJ2-2 and V is TRBV2; TRBD2 agrees at 7 bases. V lost 8 bases, J lost 5 bases, and 5 bases stayed unmatched. CDR1 is SNHLY and CDR2 is FYNNEI in the germline V gene. CDR3 length equals 13 residues. This CDR3 reads CASGLVYTGELFF. The CDR3 DNA is TGTGCCAGCGGACTAGTTTATACCGGGGAGCTGTTTTTT.

This clone was counted between two and nine times. This sequence joins TRBV5-1 and TRBJ2-6, with a possible D match to TRBD1 (5 bases). The CDR3 is 17 amino acids. V dropped 4 bases and J dropped 2 bases, with 16 bases sitting between them. Germline CDR1 is SGHRS and CDR2 is YFSETQ. The DNA of the CDR3 is TGCGCCAGCAGCAAAAGGACATCCACTGCTGGGGCCAACGTCCTGACTTTC. This translates into CASSKRTSTAGANVLTF.

The count of this clone is one. The chain recombines TRBV27 with TRBJ2-3, with D uncertain. CDR3 length: 12 residues. The V gene's germline CDR1 is MNHEY and CDR2 SMNVEV (reference sequence). The V gene lost 6 bases and the J gene lost 5 bases, with 9 bases spanning the gap. In DNA form, the CDR3 reads TGTGCCAGCAGAACGGACGGAGATACGCAGTATTTT. Residues: CASRTDGDTQYF.